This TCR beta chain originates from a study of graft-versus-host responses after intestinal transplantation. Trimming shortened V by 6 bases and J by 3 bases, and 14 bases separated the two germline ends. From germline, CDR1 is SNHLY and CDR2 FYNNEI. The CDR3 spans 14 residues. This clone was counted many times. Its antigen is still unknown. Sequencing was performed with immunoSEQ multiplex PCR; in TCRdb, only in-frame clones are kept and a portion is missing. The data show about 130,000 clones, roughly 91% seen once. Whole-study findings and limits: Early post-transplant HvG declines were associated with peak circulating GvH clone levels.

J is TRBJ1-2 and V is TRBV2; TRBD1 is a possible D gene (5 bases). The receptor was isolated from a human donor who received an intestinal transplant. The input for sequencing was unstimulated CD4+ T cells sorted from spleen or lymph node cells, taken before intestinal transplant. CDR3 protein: CASRGGGEDYGYTF. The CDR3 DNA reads TGTGCCAGCAGGGGGGGAGGGGAAGACTATGGCTACACCTTC.